The sequence of this TCR beta chain was determined in a study of blood T cell repertoires in COVID-19. Only in-frame clones appear in the TCRdb table, and some are missing; sequencing was by immunoSEQ multiplex PCR. The data contain fewer than 250,000 clones, around 84% of them seen just once; the ten biggest clones take up around 20%. The CDR3 contains 10 residues. Germline values: CDR1 DFQATT, CDR2 SNEGSKA (reference sequence). V was cut by 6 bases and J by 11 bases, with 13 bases left in between. The rearrangement joins TRBV20-1 to TRBJ1-1; perhaps TRBD1 as D (6 bases). Sequences were obtained from peripheral blood. This sequence originates from a man aged 30 to 45 with active or convalescent COVID-19. CDR3 in amino acids: CSAIQGLAFF. The CDR3 DNA reads as TGCAGTGCCATACAGGGTCTGGCTTTCTTT.